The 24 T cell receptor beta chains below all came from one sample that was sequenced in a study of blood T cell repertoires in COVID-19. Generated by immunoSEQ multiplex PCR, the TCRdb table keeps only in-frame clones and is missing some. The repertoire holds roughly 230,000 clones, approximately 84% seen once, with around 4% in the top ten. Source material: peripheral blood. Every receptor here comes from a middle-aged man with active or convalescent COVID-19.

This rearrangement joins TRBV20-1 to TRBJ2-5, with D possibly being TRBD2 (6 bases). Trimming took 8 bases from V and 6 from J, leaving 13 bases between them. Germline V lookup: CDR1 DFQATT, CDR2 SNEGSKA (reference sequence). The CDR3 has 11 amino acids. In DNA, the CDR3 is TGCAGTAACGGGGGACCGCAGACCCAGTACTTC. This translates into CSNGGPQTQYF.

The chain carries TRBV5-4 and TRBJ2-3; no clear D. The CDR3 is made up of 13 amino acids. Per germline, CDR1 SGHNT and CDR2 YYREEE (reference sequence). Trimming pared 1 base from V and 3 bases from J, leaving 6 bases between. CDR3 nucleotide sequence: TGTGCCAGCAGCTTGACGAGGACAGATACGCAGTATTTT. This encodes CASSLTRTDTQYF.

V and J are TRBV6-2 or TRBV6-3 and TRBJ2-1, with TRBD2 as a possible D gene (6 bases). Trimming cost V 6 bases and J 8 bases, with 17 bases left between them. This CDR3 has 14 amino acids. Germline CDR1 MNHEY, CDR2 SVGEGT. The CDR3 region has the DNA TGTGCCAGCAGCGAACCGGGACTTCCCCATGAGCAGTTCTTC. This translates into CASSEPGLPHEQFF.

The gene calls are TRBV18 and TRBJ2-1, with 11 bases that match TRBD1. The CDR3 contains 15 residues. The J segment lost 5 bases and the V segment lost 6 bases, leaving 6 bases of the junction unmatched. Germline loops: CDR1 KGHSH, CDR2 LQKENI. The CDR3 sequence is CASSRGQGADNEQFF. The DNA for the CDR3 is TGTGCCAGCTCGCGCGGACAGGGGGCGGACAATGAGCAGTTCTTC.

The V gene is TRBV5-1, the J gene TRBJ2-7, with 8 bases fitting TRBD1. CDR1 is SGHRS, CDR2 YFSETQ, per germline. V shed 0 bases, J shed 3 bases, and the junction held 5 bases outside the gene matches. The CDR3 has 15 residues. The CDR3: CASSLVATGDYEQYF. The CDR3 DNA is TGCGCCAGCAGCTTGGTGGCGACAGGGGACTACGAGCAGTACTTC.

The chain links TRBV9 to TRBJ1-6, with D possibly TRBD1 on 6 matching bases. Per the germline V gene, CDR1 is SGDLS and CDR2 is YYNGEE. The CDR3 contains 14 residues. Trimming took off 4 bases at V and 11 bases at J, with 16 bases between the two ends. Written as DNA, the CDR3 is TGTGCCAGCAGCCCTCGACAGGACTGGGCACCCCTCCACTTT. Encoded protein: CASSPRQDWAPLHF.

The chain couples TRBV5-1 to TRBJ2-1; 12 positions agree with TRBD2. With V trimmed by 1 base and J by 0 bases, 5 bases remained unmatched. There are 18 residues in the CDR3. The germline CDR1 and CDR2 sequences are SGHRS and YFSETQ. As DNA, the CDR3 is TGCGCCAGCAGCTTGTTTCTAGCGGGGGGGCTCTCCTACAATGAGCAGTTCTTC. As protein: CASSLFLAGGLSYNEQFF.

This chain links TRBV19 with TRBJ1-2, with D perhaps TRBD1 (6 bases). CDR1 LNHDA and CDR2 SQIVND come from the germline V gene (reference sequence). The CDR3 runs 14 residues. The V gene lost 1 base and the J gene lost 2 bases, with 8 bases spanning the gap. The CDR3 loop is CASSIGTVNYGYTF. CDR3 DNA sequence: TGTGCCAGTAGTATAGGGACAGTCAACTATGGCTACACCTTC.

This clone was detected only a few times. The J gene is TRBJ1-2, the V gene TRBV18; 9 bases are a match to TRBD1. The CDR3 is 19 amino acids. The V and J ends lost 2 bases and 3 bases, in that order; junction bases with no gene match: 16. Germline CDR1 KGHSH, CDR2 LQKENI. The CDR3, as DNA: TGTGCCAGCTCACCAAGGGGCCCGGGACAGGGTAGTGGTGACTATGGCTACACCTTC. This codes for CASSPRGPGQGSGDYGYTF.

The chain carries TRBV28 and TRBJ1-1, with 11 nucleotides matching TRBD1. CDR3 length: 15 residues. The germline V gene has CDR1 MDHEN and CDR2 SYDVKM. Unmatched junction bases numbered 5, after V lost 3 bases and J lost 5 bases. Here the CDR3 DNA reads TGTGCCAGCAGTTTCCCGGGACAGGGGGGGACTGAAGCTTTCTTT. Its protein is CASSFPGQGGTEAFF.

As DNA, the CDR3 is TGTGCCAGCAGCCAGGGACTAGCGGGGAACACAGATACGCAGTATTTT. It encodes CASSQGLAGNTDTQYF. The chain recombines TRBV7-2 with TRBJ2-3; the match to TRBD2 covers 13 bases. Germline V gene data show CDR1 as SGHTA and CDR2 as FQGNSA. The length of the CDR3 is 16 residues. V lost 5 bases, J lost 2 bases, and 4 bases stayed unmatched.

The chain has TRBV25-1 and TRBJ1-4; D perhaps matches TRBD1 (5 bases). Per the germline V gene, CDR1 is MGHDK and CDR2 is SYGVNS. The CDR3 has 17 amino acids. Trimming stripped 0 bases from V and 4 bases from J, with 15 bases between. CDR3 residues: CASSEYIGPGNNEKLFF. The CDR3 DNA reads TGTGCCAGCAGTGAATATATCGGGCCAGGGAATAATGAAAAACTGTTTTTT.

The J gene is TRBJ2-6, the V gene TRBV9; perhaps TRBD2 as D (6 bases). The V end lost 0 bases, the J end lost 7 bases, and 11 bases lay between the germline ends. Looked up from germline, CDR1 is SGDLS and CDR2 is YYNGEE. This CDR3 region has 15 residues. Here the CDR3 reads CASSVEGGIANVLTF. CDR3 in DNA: TGTGCCAGCAGCGTAGAAGGCGGGATTGCCAACGTCCTGACTTTC.

The CDR3 region is CASSLGLAGSSYNEQFF. CDR3 DNA sequence: TGTGCCAGCAGCTTAGGATTAGCGGGGAGCTCCTACAATGAGCAGTTCTTC. This chain joins TRBV7-9 and TRBJ2-1; TRBD2 matches 8 bases. In germline, CDR1 is SEHNR, CDR2 FQNEAQ (reference sequence). With 1 base clipped from V and 0 bases from J, the junction kept 5 bases outside the gene matches. The CDR3 extends over 17 amino acids.

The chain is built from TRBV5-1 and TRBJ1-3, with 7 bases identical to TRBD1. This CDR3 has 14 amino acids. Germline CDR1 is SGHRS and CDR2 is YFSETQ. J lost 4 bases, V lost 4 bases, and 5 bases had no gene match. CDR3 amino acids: CASSPDRVGNTIYF. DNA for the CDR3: TGCGCCAGCAGCCCCGACAGGGTCGGAAACACCATATATTTT. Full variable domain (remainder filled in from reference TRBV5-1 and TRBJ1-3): KAGVTQTPRYLIKTRGQQVTLSCSPISGHRSVSWYQQTPGQGLQFLFEYFSETQRNKGNFPGRFSGRQFSNSRSEMNVSTLELGDSALYLCASSPDRVGNTIYFGEGSWLTVV.

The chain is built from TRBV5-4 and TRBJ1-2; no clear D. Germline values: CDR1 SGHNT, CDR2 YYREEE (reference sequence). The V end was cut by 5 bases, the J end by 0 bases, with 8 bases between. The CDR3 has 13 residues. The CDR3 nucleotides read TGTGCCAGCAGGCCCGTAGCTAACTATGGCTACACCTTC. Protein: CASRPVANYGYTF.

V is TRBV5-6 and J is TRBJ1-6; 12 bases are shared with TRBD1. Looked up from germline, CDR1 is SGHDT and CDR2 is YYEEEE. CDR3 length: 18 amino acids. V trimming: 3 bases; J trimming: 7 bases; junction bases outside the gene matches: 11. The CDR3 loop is CASSSAGTGGWQNSPLHF. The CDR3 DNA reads TGTGCCAGCAGCTCAGCCGGGACAGGGGGCTGGCAGAATTCACCCCTCCACTTT. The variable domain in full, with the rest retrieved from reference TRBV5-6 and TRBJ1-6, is DAGVTQSPTHLIKTRGQQVTLRCSPKSGHDTVSWYQQALGQGPQFIFQYYEEEERQRGNFPDRFSGHQFPNYSSELNVNALLLGDSALYLCASSSAGTGGWQNSPLHFGNGTRLTVT.

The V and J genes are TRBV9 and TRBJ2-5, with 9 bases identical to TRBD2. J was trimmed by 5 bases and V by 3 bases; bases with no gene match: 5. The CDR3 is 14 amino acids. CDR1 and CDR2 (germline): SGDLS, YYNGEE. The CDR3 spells CASSARGGRETQYF. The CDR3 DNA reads TGTGCCAGCAGCGCGCGGGGGGGCCGGGAGACCCAGTACTTC.

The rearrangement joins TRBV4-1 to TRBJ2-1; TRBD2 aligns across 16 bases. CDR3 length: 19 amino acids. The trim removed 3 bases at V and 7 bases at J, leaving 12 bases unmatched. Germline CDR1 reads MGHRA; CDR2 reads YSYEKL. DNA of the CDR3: TGCGCCAGCAGCCATCCCCCGGGACTAGCGGGGGGGCCGAGGAATGAGCAGTTCTTC. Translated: CASSHPPGLAGGPRNEQFF.

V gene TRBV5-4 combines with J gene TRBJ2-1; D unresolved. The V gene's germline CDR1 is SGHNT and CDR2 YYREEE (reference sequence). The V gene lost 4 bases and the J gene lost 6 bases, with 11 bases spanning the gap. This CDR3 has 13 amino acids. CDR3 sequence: CASSPPSSNEQFF. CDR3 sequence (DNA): TGTGCCAGCAGCCCTCCTTCCAGCAATGAGCAGTTCTTC.

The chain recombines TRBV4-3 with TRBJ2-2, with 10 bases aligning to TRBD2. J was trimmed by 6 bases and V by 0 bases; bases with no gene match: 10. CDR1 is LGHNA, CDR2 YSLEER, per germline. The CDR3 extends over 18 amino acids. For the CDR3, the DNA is TGCGCCAGCAGCCAAGATCTAAGAGCGGGGGGGCTCGCCGGGGAGCTGTTTTTT. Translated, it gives CASSQDLRAGGLAGELFF.

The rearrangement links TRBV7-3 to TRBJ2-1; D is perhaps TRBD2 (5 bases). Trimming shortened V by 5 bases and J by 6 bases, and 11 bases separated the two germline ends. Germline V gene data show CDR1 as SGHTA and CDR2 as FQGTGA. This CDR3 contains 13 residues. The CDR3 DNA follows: TGTGCCAGCAGCGGCCTAGCAGGCAATGAGCAGTTCTTC. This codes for CASSGLAGNEQFF.

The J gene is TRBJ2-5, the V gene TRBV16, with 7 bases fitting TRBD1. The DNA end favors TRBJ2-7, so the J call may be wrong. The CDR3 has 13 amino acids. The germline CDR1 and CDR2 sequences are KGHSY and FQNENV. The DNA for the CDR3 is TGTGCCAGCAGCCGGGACAGCTCCTACGAGCAGTACTTC. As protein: CASSRDSSYEQYF.

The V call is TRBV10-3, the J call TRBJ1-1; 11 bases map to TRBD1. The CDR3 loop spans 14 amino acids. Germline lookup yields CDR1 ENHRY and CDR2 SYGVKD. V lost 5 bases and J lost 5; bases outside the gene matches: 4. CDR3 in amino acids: CAISRGTGGTEAFF. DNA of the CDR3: TGTGCCATCAGTCGAGGGACAGGGGGGACTGAAGCTTTCTTT.